This T cell receptor beta chain was recorded in a study of tumor-infiltrating lymphocytes in oesophageal squamous cell carcinoma. This clonotype was picked up many times. The V gene lost 0 bases and the J gene lost 3 bases, with 5 bases spanning the gap. Germline V gives CDR1 SGHDT, CDR2 YYEEEE. CDR3 length: 13 amino acids. TCRdb reanalysed the PCR reads using MiXCR and keeps one entry per CDR3 protein. The table has 11,000 to 15,000 distinct CDR3 sequences, 46% seen once. The sequencing sample was made of blood. V usage is TRBV5-6 and J usage is TRBJ2-3; no clear D gene. The sequence derives from a male donor with esophageal squamous cell carcinoma. In DNA, the CDR3 is TGTGCCAGCAGCTTGGGCAGGACAGATACGCAGTATTTT. Protein sequence: CASSLGRTDTQYF.